The 24 T cell receptor beta chains in this list originate from one sample, sequenced in a study of cytomegalovirus exposure and HLA in healthy donors. The data were produced by immunoSEQ multiplex PCR, yet TCRdb's version contains in-frame clones alone and is incomplete. The data contain fewer than 80,000 clones, 96% of them singletons. Input material: PBMCs. The receptors derive from a woman younger than 30 in good health and CMV-seropositive.

The chain couples TRBV4-2 to TRBJ2-3; perhaps TRBD2 as D (6 bases). V was trimmed by 0 bases and J by 6 bases, leaving 16 bases between them. The CDR3 contains 16 residues. Germline lookup yields CDR1 LGHNA and CDR2 YNFKEQ. CDR3 in amino acids: CASSQDGDSLGDTQYF. CDR3 nucleotides: TGTGCCAGCAGCCAAGATGGGGACTCGCTGGGGGATACGCAGTATTTT.

The V gene is TRBV30, the J gene TRBJ2-5, with a possible D match to TRBD1 (5 bases). The CDR3 totals 13 residues. CDR1 and CDR2 (germline): GTSNPN, SVGIG (reference sequence). V was pared by 2 bases and J by 7 bases, with 14 bases between. The CDR3: CAWSQQDTGTQYF. The CDR3 DNA reads TGTGCCTGGAGTCAACAGGACACAGGGACCCAGTACTTC.

V gene TRBV29-1 combines with J gene TRBJ2-1, with TRBD2 identical over 8 bases. Germline loops: CDR1 SQVTM, CDR2 ANQGSEA. This CDR3 contains 15 residues. With 5 bases clipped from V and 8 bases from J, the junction kept 14 bases outside the gene matches. The CDR3 DNA reads TGCAGCGTTCCCCCAAAGGGACTAGTCAGTTATGAGCAGTTCTTC. This translates into CSVPPKGLVSYEQFF.

The chain couples TRBV7-9 to TRBJ1-3; 7 bases are shared with TRBD1. This CDR3 contains 15 residues. Germline CDR1 and CDR2: SEHNR and FQNEAQ (reference sequence). With V trimmed by 0 bases and J by 2 bases, 1 base remained unmatched. CDR3 sequence (DNA): TGTGCCAGCAGCTTAGCGCAGGGGGCTGGAAACACCATATATTTT. Translation gives CASSLAQGAGNTIYF.

V usage is TRBV30 and J usage is TRBJ2-1, with 7 bases fitting TRBD2. The J segment lost 4 bases and the V segment lost 2 bases, leaving 5 bases of the junction unmatched. The length of the CDR3 is 14 residues. Per germline, CDR1 GTSNPN and CDR2 SVGIG (reference sequence). CDR3 loop: CAWSKGLYYNEQFF. The CDR3 nucleotides read TGTGCCTGGAGTAAGGGACTATATTACAATGAGCAGTTCTTC.

The J gene is TRBJ2-5, the V gene TRBV5-6; 9 nucleotides agree with TRBD2. This CDR3 comprises 15 residues. Germline V CDR1 and CDR2: SGHDT, YYEEEE. Unmatched junction bases numbered 6, after V lost 4 bases and J lost 2 bases. The CDR3 loop is CASSGLTSGQETQYF. Here the CDR3 DNA reads TGTGCCAGCAGCGGCCTCACTAGCGGGCAAGAGACCCAGTACTTC.

This clone was observed a single time. This sequence joins TRBV7-9 and TRBJ2-7, with 9 positions matching TRBD1. The CDR3 is 16 residues long. CDR1 and CDR2 (germline): SEHNR, FQNEAQ (reference sequence). J gave up 2 bases and V 0 bases, and 5 bases lay outside the gene matches. DNA of the CDR3: TGTGCCAGCAGCTTAGCCCGGGACAGGGTGGCCTACGAGCAGTACTTC. It codes for CASSLARDRVAYEQYF.

The gene calls are TRBV4-2 and TRBJ2-1; a possible D gene is TRBD2 (5 bases). The CDR3 consists of 14 residues. Per the germline V gene, CDR1 is LGHNA and CDR2 is YNFKEQ. Trimming stripped 1 base from V and 6 bases from J, with 10 bases between. The CDR3 DNA is TGTGCCAGCAGCCAAGCGGGAAGCGGCAATGAGCAGTTCTTC. Translated: CASSQAGSGNEQFF.

This chain's CDR3 is CASSHQDRPLNNEQFF. Here the CDR3 DNA reads TGCGCCAGCAGTCATCAGGACAGGCCCCTAAACAATGAGCAGTTCTTC. The chain is built from TRBV23-1 and TRBJ2-1; the match to TRBD1 covers 7 bases. TRBV23-1 counts as an open reading frame of uncertain function. V was pared by 3 bases and J by 5 bases, with 10 bases of the junction left unmatched. The CDR3 contains 16 residues.

The chain has TRBV28 and TRBJ2-5; D unresolved. V lost 3 bases and J lost 5, with 10 bases in between. The germline V gene has CDR1 MDHEN and CDR2 SYDVKM. CDR3 length: 13 residues. The CDR3 loop is CASSLAFSETQYF. In nucleotides, the CDR3 is TGTGCCAGCAGTTTGGCTTTTTCGGAGACCCAGTACTTC.

The chain combines TRBV7-3 with TRBJ1-6; 12 nucleotides align to TRBD1. With 4 bases clipped from V and 9 bases from J, the junction kept 4 bases outside the gene matches. The CDR3 sequence is 15 residues long. CDR1 is SGHTA, CDR2 FQGTGA, per germline. Here the CDR3 reads CASSSEGQGASPLHF. The CDR3 DNA is TGTGCCAGCAGCTCCGAGGGACAGGGGGCTTCACCCCTCCACTTT.

The chain has TRBV9 and TRBJ1-4; D may be TRBD1 (5 bases). CDR3 length equals 13 residues. Germline V gene lookup returns CDR1 SGDLS and CDR2 YYNGEE. Between the trimmed V and J ends, which lost 2 bases and 5 bases, there was a span of 7 bases. The CDR3 reads CASSVTENEKLFF. The CDR3 DNA sequence: TGTGCCAGCAGCGTGACAGAGAATGAAAAACTGTTTTTT.

V is TRBV5-1 and J is TRBJ2-3, with 8 bases identical to TRBD2. V lost 1 base and J lost 6; bases outside the gene matches: 10. CDR1 is SGHRS, CDR2 YFSETQ, per germline. The CDR3 has 16 residues. Here the CDR3 reads CASSLFGRGMGDTQYF. The CDR3 bases are TGCGCCAGCAGCTTGTTCGGGAGGGGCATGGGCGATACGCAGTATTTT.

CDR3 residues: CASSFEGASEAFF. CDR3 nucleotides: TGTGCCAGCAGCTTCGAGGGGGCCTCTGAAGCTTTCTTT. The gene calls are TRBV5-4 and TRBJ1-1; 7 nucleotides agree with TRBD1. The CDR3 is 13 amino acids. The J segment lost 6 bases and the V segment lost 2 bases, leaving 4 bases of the junction unmatched. Germline lookup yields CDR1 SGHNT and CDR2 YYREEE (reference sequence).

The chain has TRBV18 and TRBJ2-6, with 14 bases fitting TRBD2. J was trimmed by 2 bases and V by 0 bases; bases with no gene match: 3. This CDR3 has 19 residues. Germline V CDR1 and CDR2: KGHSH, LQKENI. CDR3: CASSPPPGLAGAGANVLTF. The CDR3 nucleotides are TGTGCCAGCTCACCACCCCCGGGACTAGCGGGAGCTGGGGCCAACGTCCTGACTTTC.

The chain links TRBV5-6 to TRBJ1-5, with 9 bases lining up with TRBD1. Germline V lookup: CDR1 SGHDT, CDR2 YYEEEE. After removal of 4 bases from V and 6 bases from J, the junction contained 8 bases not matched to a gene. This CDR3 comprises 15 residues. The CDR3 sequence is CASSLRDRDSQPQHF. The CDR3 coding sequence is TGTGCCAGCAGCCTCCGGGACAGGGATAGTCAGCCCCAGCATTTT.

The CDR3 DNA is TGTGCCAGCAGCTGGCAAGGGGAAGGTGGGAATGAGCAGTTCTTC. Amino acids: CASSWQGEGGNEQFF. The rearrangement links TRBV5-5 to TRBJ2-1; D is perhaps TRBD1 (5 bases). Per the germline V gene, CDR1 is SGHKS and CDR2 is YYEKEE (reference sequence). The CDR3 runs to 15 residues. Trimming removed 3 bases at V and 7 bases at J, with 17 bases between.

The chain employs TRBV28 and TRBJ2-7, with 7 nucleotides matching TRBD1. Germline lookup yields CDR1 MDHEN and CDR2 SYDVKM. V shed 5 bases, J shed 6 bases, and the junction held 4 bases outside the gene matches. The CDR3 spans 12 residues. The CDR3 sequence: CASSRRGREQYF. In DNA, the CDR3 is TGTGCCAGCAGTCGAAGGGGGCGCGAGCAGTACTTC.

The chain uses TRBV7-9 and TRBJ2-1, with a tentative D call TRBD2 (6 bases). This CDR3 contains 18 residues. Trimming shortened V by 5 bases and J by 3 bases, and 23 bases separated the two germline ends. CDR1 is SEHNR, CDR2 FQNEAQ, per germline (reference sequence). The CDR3 here is CASSLNLGTGANYNEQFF. In DNA, the CDR3 is TGTGCCAGCAGCCTCAATTTGGGGACGGGAGCGAACTACAATGAGCAGTTCTTC.

The chain is built from TRBV19 and TRBJ1-5, with D possibly matching TRBD1 (6 bases). V was cut by 1 base and J by 8 bases, with 12 bases left in between. The CDR3 extends over 14 amino acids. Germline assignment: CDR1 LNHDA and CDR2 SQIVND (reference sequence). This CDR3 is CASSIVGTLEPQHF. CDR3 nucleotide sequence: TGTGCCAGTAGTATAGTTGGGACACTTGAGCCCCAGCATTTT. Using reference TRBV19 and TRBJ1-5 for the parts outside the CDR3, the full variable domain is DGGITQSPKYLFRKEGQNVTLSCEQNLNHDAMYWYRQDPGQGLRLIYYSQIVNDFQKGDIAEGYSVSREKKESFPLTVTSAQKNPTAFYLCASSIVGTLEPQHFGDGTRLSIL.

The chain couples TRBV11-2 to TRBJ2-7; possible D gene TRBD1, 6 bases. Germline CDR1 is SGHAT and CDR2 is FQNNGV. This CDR3 has 11 amino acids. Trimming took 5 bases from V and 8 from J, leaving 10 bases between them. As DNA, the CDR3 is TGTGCCAGCAGCGTACAGGGTAAGCAGTACTTC. Translated, it gives CASSVQGKQYF.

The chain has TRBV21-1 and TRBJ2-1; the table's D call TRBD2 went unverified against the DNA. TRBV21-1 has pseudogene status. The CDR3 is made up of 19 amino acids. Written as DNA, the CDR3 is TGTGCCAGCAGCAAAGTAAGGACAGCCGGGACTAGCGGGAACAATGAGCAGTTCTTC. Its translation is CASSKVRTAGTSGNNEQFF.

The chain uses TRBV11-3 and TRBJ2-7, with D tentatively TRBD2 (6 bases). The CDR3 is made up of 16 amino acids. CDR1 is SGHNT, CDR2 YENEEA, per germline. Between the trimmed V and J ends, which lost 0 bases and 2 bases, there was a span of 14 bases. For the CDR3, the DNA is TGTGCCAGCAGCTTAGATCCGGGGGAGGTTCCCTACGAGCAGTACTTC. Translated, it gives CASSLDPGEVPYEQYF.

This chain links TRBV11-3 with TRBJ2-7, with TRBD1 as a possible D gene (5 bases). V lost 5 bases to trimming and J lost 3 bases, with 11 bases between them. The CDR3 covers 13 residues. Germline V gene sequence: CDR1 SGHNT, CDR2 YENEEA. The CDR3 loop reads CASSTRQHYEQYF. In DNA, the CDR3 is TGTGCCAGCAGCACCCGACAGCACTACGAGCAGTACTTC.